A single sample gave rise to the 8 T cell receptor beta chains below, sequenced in a study of cytomegalovirus exposure and HLA in healthy donors. The PCR was carried out with 60 Vbeta primers and 13 Jbeta primers. The method was immunoSEQ multiplex PCR; TCRdb's version includes in-frame clones alone and lacks a portion of them. The sample includes about 140,000 clones, more than 75% of them seen just once. Sequenced sample: PBMCs. The receptors derive from a man between 18 and 29 years old in good health and CMV-seropositive.

The chain employs TRBV10-1 and TRBJ2-3; 11 positions agree with TRBD2. The CDR3 contains 16 residues. From germline, CDR1 is WNHNN and CDR2 SYGVQD (reference sequence). Unmatched junction bases numbered 11, after V lost 6 bases and J lost 6 bases. CDR3 protein: CASSLTRTSGRDTQYF. CDR3 coding DNA: TGCGCCAGCAGCTTGACAAGGACTAGCGGGCGGGATACGCAGTATTTT.

V and J are TRBV28 and TRBJ2-7, with TRBD1 matching 10 bases. V trimming: 6 bases; J trimming: 9 bases; junction bases outside the gene matches: 8. The CDR3 covers 13 residues. Germline-derived CDR1 and CDR2 are MDHEN and SYDVKM. The CDR3 DNA follows: TGTGCCAGCAGCCAAGACAGGGGGCGAGGGCAGTACTTC. It specifies CASSQDRGRGQYF.

The gene calls are TRBV6-1 and TRBJ2-7, with 10 bases lining up with TRBD2. CDR1 MNHNS and CDR2 SASEGT come from the germline V gene. The CDR3 has 15 residues. V dropped 2 bases and J dropped 0; count of bases not matched to a gene: 1. Here the CDR3 DNA reads TGTGCCAGCAGTGAATTAGCGGGAGGCTCCTACGAGCAGTACTTC. Translation gives CASSELAGGSYEQYF.

Here the CDR3 reads CASSPPAGASYEQYF. CDR3 nucleotide sequence: TGCGCCAGCAGCCCCCCGGCGGGGGCCTCCTACGAGCAGTACTTC. The chain links TRBV5-1 to TRBJ2-7; D might be TRBD2 (7 bases). V lost 4 bases and J lost 0, with 14 bases in between. Germline V gives CDR1 SGHRS, CDR2 YFSETQ. The CDR3 is 15 residues long.

Regarding this clone: Additional DNA sequences in this sample encode the identical CDR3. The V gene is TRBV7-3, the J gene TRBJ2-2; a weak D match, TRBD1 (5 bases). The CDR3 contains 14 residues. Germline lookup yields CDR1 SGHTA and CDR2 FQGTGA. V was clipped by 4 bases and J by 3 bases, with 9 bases between them. The CDR3, as DNA: TGTGCCAGCAGCTCTGACAGTTACACCGGGGAGCTGTTTTTT. Translated, it gives CASSSDSYTGELFF.

V usage is TRBV6-5 and J usage is TRBJ1-1; TRBD1 matches 7 bases. Germline values: CDR1 MNHEY, CDR2 SVGAGI. CDR3 length equals 15 residues. V lost 0 bases and J lost 1; bases outside the gene matches: 2. CDR3 bases: TGTGCCAGCAGTTACTCCTACAGGGGGAACACTGAAGCTTTCTTT. Translated, it gives CASSYSYRGNTEAFF.

V usage is TRBV5-6 and J usage is TRBJ1-4; D possibly corresponds to TRBD1 (5 bases). There are 16 residues in the CDR3. Germline-derived CDR1 and CDR2 are SGHDT and YYEEEE. V lost 1 base and J 3 bases, leaving 13 bases between the germline ends. This CDR3 reads CASSLKRDYSNEKLFF. CDR3 coding DNA: TGTGCCAGCAGCTTGAAAAGGGACTATTCTAATGAAAAACTGTTTTTT.

The chain couples TRBV5-1 to TRBJ2-7, with TRBD2 matching 8 bases. After removal of 0 bases from V and 6 bases from J, the junction contained 2 bases not matched to a gene. Germline lookup yields CDR1 SGHRS and CDR2 YFSETQ. This CDR3 region has 13 residues. This CDR3 reads CASSLATSGEQYF. As DNA, the CDR3 is TGCGCCAGCAGCTTGGCTACTAGCGGCGAGCAGTACTTC.